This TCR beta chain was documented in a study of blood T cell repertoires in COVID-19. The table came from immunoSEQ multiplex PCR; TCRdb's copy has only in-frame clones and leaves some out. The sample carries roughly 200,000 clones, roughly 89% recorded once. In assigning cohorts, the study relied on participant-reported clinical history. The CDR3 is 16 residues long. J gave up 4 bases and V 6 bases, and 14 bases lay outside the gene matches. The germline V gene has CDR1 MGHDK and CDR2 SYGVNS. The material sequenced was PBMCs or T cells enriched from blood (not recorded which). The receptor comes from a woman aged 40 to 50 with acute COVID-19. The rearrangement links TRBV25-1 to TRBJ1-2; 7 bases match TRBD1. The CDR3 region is CASRGGERDSGYGYTF. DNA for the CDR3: TGTGCCAGCAGGGGCGGGGAACGGGACAGTGGCTATGGCTACACCTTC.